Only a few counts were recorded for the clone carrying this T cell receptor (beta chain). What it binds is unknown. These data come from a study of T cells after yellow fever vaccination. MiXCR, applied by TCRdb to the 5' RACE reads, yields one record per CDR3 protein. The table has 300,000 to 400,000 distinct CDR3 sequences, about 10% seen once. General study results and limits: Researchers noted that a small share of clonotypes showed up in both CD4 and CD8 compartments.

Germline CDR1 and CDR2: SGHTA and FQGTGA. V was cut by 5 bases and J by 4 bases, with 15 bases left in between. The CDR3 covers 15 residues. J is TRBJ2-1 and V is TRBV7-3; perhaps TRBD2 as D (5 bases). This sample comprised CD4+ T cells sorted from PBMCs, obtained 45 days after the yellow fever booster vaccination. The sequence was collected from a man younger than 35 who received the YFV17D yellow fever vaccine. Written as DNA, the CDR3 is TGTGCCAGCAGCCCTCCGGGATCTACTTACAATGAGCAGTTCTTC. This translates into CASSPPGSTYNEQFF.